This entry features one T cell receptor (beta chain) sequence. What it binds is unknown. This sample was included in a study of T cell repertoires in cytomegalovirus infection. TCRdb recomputed calls from the reads with MiXCR, one row per CDR3 protein. The sample lists roughly 190,000 distinct CDR3 sequences, about a tenth seen once, with roughly 5% in the top ten. The CDR3 sequence is 15 residues long. V lost 0 bases, J lost 1 base, and 2 bases stayed unmatched. Germline CDR1 is SGHRS and CDR2 is YFSETQ. Overall study results and limits: Ex vivo responses were dominated by HLA-C-restricted CMV-specific TCR beta clonotypes.

The sample consisted of PBMCs. The source of this sequence is a human donor in good health (CMV status not recorded). Some clones in this sample may be carry-over from other donors' samples. The chain combines TRBV5-1 with TRBJ2-5, with TRBD2 matching over 8 bases. For the CDR3, the DNA is TGCGCCAGCAGCTTGGGAGCGGGGGCCCAAGAGACCCAGTACTTC. It encodes CASSLGAGAQETQYF.